Below, 2 T cell receptor beta chains from the same sample are listed, as sequenced in a study of blood T cell repertoires in COVID-19. Method: immunoSEQ multiplex PCR; TCRdb's copy keeps in-frame clones and lacks some. Of 25,000 or so clones listed, roughly 80% are singletons. The sequenced sample was peripheral blood. The receptors were gathered from a human donor in a cohort sampled during active COVID-19.

Only one count was recorded for this clone. This CDR3 is also generated by other DNA sequences in the sample. The chain couples TRBV7-3 to TRBJ2-1; 14 bases line up with TRBD2. Germline CDR1 SGHTA, CDR2 FQGTGA. J gave up 8 bases and V 4 bases, and 7 bases lay outside the gene matches. The CDR3 extends over 16 amino acids. The CDR3 DNA is TGTGCCAGCAGCTCGGGACTAGCGGGAGCATTGGATGAGCAGTTCTTC. Encoded protein: CASSSGLAGALDEQFF.

This chain links TRBV11-2 with TRBJ2-7; the match to TRBD2 covers 7 bases. The junction had 5 bases not matched to a gene; V was cut back by 4 bases and J by 2 bases. Germline loops: CDR1 SGHAT, CDR2 FQNNGV. The CDR3 sequence is 14 residues long. CDR3 residues: CASSSSGRAYEQYF. The CDR3 DNA sequence: TGTGCCAGCAGCTCCTCAGGGAGGGCCTACGAGCAGTACTTC.